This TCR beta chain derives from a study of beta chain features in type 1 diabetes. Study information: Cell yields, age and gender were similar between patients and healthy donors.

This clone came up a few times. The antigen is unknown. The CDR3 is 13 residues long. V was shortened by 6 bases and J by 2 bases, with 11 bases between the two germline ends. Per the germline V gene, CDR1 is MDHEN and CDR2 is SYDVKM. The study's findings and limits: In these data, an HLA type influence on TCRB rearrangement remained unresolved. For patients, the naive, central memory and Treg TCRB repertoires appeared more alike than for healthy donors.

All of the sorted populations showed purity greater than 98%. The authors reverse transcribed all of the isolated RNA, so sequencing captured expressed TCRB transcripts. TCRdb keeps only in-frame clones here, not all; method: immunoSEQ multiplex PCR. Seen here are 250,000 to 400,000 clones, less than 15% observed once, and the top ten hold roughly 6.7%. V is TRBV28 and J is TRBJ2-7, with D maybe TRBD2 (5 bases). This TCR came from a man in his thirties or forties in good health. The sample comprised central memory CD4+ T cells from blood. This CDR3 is CASRSGSTYEQYF. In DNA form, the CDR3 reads TGTGCCAGCAGGTCGGGGTCCACCTACGAGCAGTACTTC.